The 28 T cell receptor beta chains given below trace back to one sample, sequenced in a study of cytomegalovirus exposure and HLA in healthy donors. With 60 Vbeta and 13 Jbeta primers, the PCR was carried out. Method: immunoSEQ multiplex PCR; TCRdb's copy keeps in-frame clones and lacks some. The profile shows fewer than 150,000 clones, around 80% of them singletons. The sequenced sample was PBMCs. The origin of the receptors is a man aged 45-65 years in good health and CMV-seronegative.

The J gene is TRBJ2-2, the V gene TRBV5-3; a possible D gene is TRBD2 (6 bases). TRBV5-3 is noted as an ORF with a role that remains uncertain. Trimming took off 4 bases at V and 5 bases at J, with 12 bases between the two ends. The CDR3 contains 14 residues. The CDR3 DNA sequence: TGTGCCAGAAGCCGGGGGTGTTGGACCGGGGAGCTGTTTTTT. This codes for CARSRGCWTGELFF.

In this sample, this clone turned up a few times. V is TRBV5-6 and J is TRBJ1-5, with a tentative D call TRBD1 (5 bases). Trimming stripped 4 bases from V and 0 bases from J, with 17 bases between. Germline V gene data show CDR1 as SGHDT and CDR2 as YYEEEE. The CDR3 runs to 17 residues. In nucleotides, the CDR3 is TGTGCCAGCAGCGGGGGTGGGGGACTTTATAGCAATCAGCCCCAGCATTTT. Protein product: CASSGGGGLYSNQPQHF.

The chain joins TRBV9 to TRBJ2-1; no definite D call. Germline CDR1 SGDLS, CDR2 YYNGEE. Deletions cut 4 bases from V and 5 bases from J, with 4 bases between. This CDR3 region has 11 residues. This chain's CDR3 is CASSLDNEQFF. In DNA form, the CDR3 reads TGTGCCAGCAGCCTTGACAATGAGCAGTTCTTC.

This chain links TRBV7-9 with TRBJ1-3, with 8 bases aligning to TRBD1. The V gene's germline CDR1 is SEHNR and CDR2 FQNEAQ (reference sequence). The CDR3 contains 14 residues. Trimming at V came to 5 bases and at J to 4 bases, leaving 4 bases not matched to a gene. Here the CDR3 reads CASSPGTGGNTIYF. For the CDR3, the DNA is TGTGCCAGCAGCCCCGGGACAGGCGGAAACACCATATATTTT.

V gene TRBV6-1 combines with J gene TRBJ2-3, with D uncertain. Trimming left V 6 bases short and J 6 bases short, with 7 bases between. This CDR3 contains 11 residues. Germline V gene data show CDR1 as MNHNS and CDR2 as SASEGT. This chain's CDR3 is CASSSSDTQYF. The CDR3 coding sequence is TGTGCCAGCAGCTCAAGCGATACGCAGTATTTT.

V usage is TRBV7-8 and J usage is TRBJ2-2, with 7 positions matching TRBD1. The CDR3 runs to 14 residues. V lost 5 bases to trimming and J lost 4 bases; unmatched junction nucleotides: 4. Per the germline V gene, CDR1 is SGHVS and CDR2 is FQNEAQ. In nucleotides, the CDR3 is TGTGCCAGCAGCCCAACAGGGGTCACCGGGGAGCTGTTTTTT. Amino acid sequence: CASSPTGVTGELFF.

The sample holds a few counts of this clone. The V call is TRBV27, the J call TRBJ2-4; 9 bases fit TRBD2. V was clipped by 7 bases and J by 6 bases; unmatched bases: 13. CDR1 and CDR2 from the germline V gene are MNHEY and SMNVEV (reference sequence). The CDR3 loop spans 16 amino acids. The CDR3 DNA sequence: TGTGCCAGCATCCCTAATGGAGCGGGAGGCCGAAACATTCAGTACTTC. It codes for CASIPNGAGGRNIQYF.

The chain employs TRBV28 and TRBJ2-5; 12 bases are a match to TRBD1. J was trimmed by 4 bases and V by 4 bases; bases with no gene match: 4. This CDR3 has 15 residues. The germline V gene has CDR1 MDHEN and CDR2 SYDVKM. The CDR3 DNA follows: TGTGCCAGCAGTTCCAGGGACAGGGGGCGAGAGACCCAGTACTTC. As protein: CASSSRDRGRETQYF.

Notes on this clone: One end of the junction is discordant with germline, which a read error may explain. The DNA of the CDR3 is TGTGCTAGCAGCTTAGGGTGGAGTAGCGAGACCCAGTACTTC. Amino acid sequence: CASSLGWSSETQYF. The V call is TRBV7-7, the J call TRBJ2-5; no firm D call. Germline V gene lookup returns CDR1 SSHAT and CDR2 FNYEAQ (reference sequence). The CDR3 spans 14 residues.

The gene calls are TRBV5-4 and TRBJ1-1, with D possibly matching TRBD1 (5 bases). V was pared by 0 bases and J by 5 bases, with 14 bases between. CDR1 SGHNT and CDR2 YYREEE come from the germline V gene (reference sequence). The CDR3 is made up of 15 amino acids. The CDR3 DNA sequence: TGTGCCAGCAGCTTGGCGGCGGGGGTTGGGACTGAAGCTTTCTTT. Protein product: CASSLAAGVGTEAFF.

The CDR3 DNA is TGTGCCAGCAGCGCCCCGGGAGGGACCGGGGAGCTGTTTTTT. Translation gives CASSAPGGTGELFF. The chain has TRBV9 and TRBJ2-2; TRBD2 agrees at 8 bases. The germline V gene has CDR1 SGDLS and CDR2 YYNGEE. Trimming removed 3 bases from V and 5 bases from J; junction bases left unmatched: 3. This CDR3 has 14 residues.

This chain connects TRBV19 to TRBJ1-2; 10 bases agree with TRBD1. Germline V gene data show CDR1 as LNHDA and CDR2 as SQIVND (reference sequence). The trim removed 4 bases at V and 5 bases at J, leaving 7 bases unmatched. CDR3 length equals 15 residues. The CDR3 region is CASSTSGTGVYGYTF. The CDR3 DNA reads as TGTGCCAGTAGTACCTCCGGGACAGGGGTTTATGGCTACACCTTC. The full variable domain, with the rest looked up from reference TRBV19 and TRBJ1-2, is DGGITQSPKYLFRKEGQNVTLSCEQNLNHDAMYWYRQDPGQGLRLIYYSQIVNDFQKGDIAEGYSVSREKKESFPLTVTSAQKNPTAFYLCASSTSGTGVYGYTFGSGTRLTVV.

This chain's CDR3 is CATSRGVGTGEKLFF. The CDR3 nucleotides read TGTGCCACCAGCAGAGGAGTCGGTACTGGTGAAAAACTGTTTTTT. V usage is TRBV15 and J usage is TRBJ1-4; D ambiguous. Germline CDR1 is LNHNV and CDR2 is YYDKDF (reference sequence). The V and J ends lost 1 base and 7 bases respectively, with 13 bases between them. The CDR3 contains 15 residues.

The chain carries TRBV7-9 and TRBJ2-1, with TRBD2 matching over 7 bases. After removal of 2 bases from V and 5 bases from J, the junction contained 3 bases not matched to a gene. The CDR3 has 14 amino acids. In germline, CDR1 is SEHNR, CDR2 FQNEAQ (reference sequence). DNA of the CDR3: TGTGCCAGCAGCTTAATAGCGGGCCACAATGAGCAGTTCTTC. It specifies CASSLIAGHNEQFF.

V gene TRBV28 combines with J gene TRBJ2-7, with TRBD1 matching over 7 bases. Germline CDR1 reads MDHEN; CDR2 reads SYDVKM. The V segment lost 5 bases and the J segment 7 bases; nucleotides outside the gene matches: 5. The CDR3 has 12 amino acids. Here the CDR3 reads CASSTGQREQYF. The CDR3 DNA follows: TGTGCCAGCAGTACGGGACAGCGTGAGCAGTACTTC.

The chain combines TRBV7-6 with TRBJ2-7; tentative D call: TRBD2 (5 bases). Trimming removed 6 bases at V and 0 bases at J, with 12 bases between. Germline CDR1 is SGHVS and CDR2 is FNYEAQ. The CDR3 sequence is 14 residues long. The CDR3 loop reads CASRGVGSSYEQYF. Written as DNA, the CDR3 is TGTGCCAGCAGAGGTGTGGGGAGCTCCTACGAGCAGTACTTC.

In its sample, this clone was seen once. The chain has TRBV7-8 and TRBJ1-1; no definite D call. The CDR3 is 13 amino acids. V was cut by 5 bases and J by 0 bases, with 7 bases left in between. CDR1 and CDR2 (germline): SGHVS, FQNEAQ. The CDR3, as DNA: TGTGCCAGCAGCCCGACTATGAACACTGAAGCTTTCTTT. It codes for CASSPTMNTEAFF.

V and J are TRBV27 and TRBJ2-3; 10 bases fit TRBD2. Losses at the gene ends were 3 bases for V and 2 bases for J; bases not matched to a gene: 5. The CDR3 loop spans 16 amino acids. CDR1 is MNHEY and CDR2 is SMNVEV in the germline V gene (reference sequence). Here the CDR3 reads CASSFPSGRATDTQYF. CDR3 nucleotides: TGTGCCAGCAGTTTCCCGAGCGGGAGGGCCACAGATACGCAGTATTTT.

This chain uses TRBV6-5 with TRBJ1-3; D is ambiguous. V dropped 6 bases and J dropped 2 bases, with 8 bases sitting between them. Per germline, CDR1 MNHEY and CDR2 SVGAGI. This CDR3 spans 13 amino acids. CDR3 sequence reads: CASRSFTGNTIYF. CDR3 DNA sequence: TGTGCCAGCAGGAGTTTTACTGGAAACACCATATATTTT.

The CDR3 loop reads CASSLGAGSQETQYF. In DNA form, the CDR3 reads TGTGCCAGCAGCTTAGGGGCAGGGTCGCAAGAGACCCAGTACTTC. The chain uses TRBV11-2 and TRBJ2-5; possible D gene TRBD1, 5 bases. The germline V gene has CDR1 SGHAT and CDR2 FQNNGV. CDR3 length: 15 residues. Trimming shortened V by 1 base and J by 2 bases, and 11 bases separated the two germline ends.

This clone has more than one count but fewer than ten. The rearrangement links TRBV5-3 to TRBJ1-5; TRBD1 might be the D (5 bases). Being an ORF, TRBV5-3 has a function that is uncertain. The V end was cut by 0 bases, the J end by 8 bases, with 21 bases between. The CDR3 consists of 17 residues. Written as DNA, the CDR3 is TGTGCCAGAAGCTTGGGGGGGACTTGGGGGGATTGGGAGCCCCAGCATTTT. Translated: CARSLGGTWGDWEPQHF.

V usage is TRBV5-1 and J usage is TRBJ2-3, with D uncertain. The V gene lost 0 bases and the J gene lost 0 bases, with 8 bases spanning the gap. CDR3 length: 15 residues. Germline V gene sequence: CDR1 SGHRS, CDR2 YFSETQ. The CDR3: CASSLDGASTDTQYF. The CDR3 coding sequence is TGCGCCAGCAGCTTGGACGGAGCGAGCACAGATACGCAGTATTTT.

The chain has TRBV29-1 and TRBJ2-7; 7 bases match TRBD1. The germline V gene encodes CDR1 SQVTM and CDR2 ANQGSEA. The junction had 3 bases not matched to a gene; V was cut back by 1 base and J by 3 bases. The CDR3 length is 13 residues. The CDR3 nucleotides read TGCAGCGTTGAAGGACAGGGTCTCTACGAGCAGTACTTC. It is translated as CSVEGQGLYEQYF.

The chain's CDR3 is CASRPAPTGEQYF. CDR3 nucleotide sequence: TGTGCCAGCAGGCCCGCGCCAACAGGGGAGCAGTACTTC. The chain combines TRBV7-9 with TRBJ2-7, with D possibly TRBD1 on 6 matching bases. Trimming removed 6 bases at V and 7 bases at J, with 16 bases between. CDR3 length equals 13 residues. Germline values: CDR1 SEHNR, CDR2 FQNEAQ (reference sequence).

V usage is TRBV18 and J usage is TRBJ2-5, with D possibly matching TRBD1 (6 bases). Trimming left V 5 bases short and J 1 base short, with 8 bases between. The V gene's germline CDR1 is KGHSH and CDR2 LQKENI. CDR3 size: 13 residues. CDR3: CASSRGTQETQYF. Here the CDR3 DNA reads TGTGCCAGCTCAAGGGGGACCCAAGAGACCCAGTACTTC.

The table lists this clone with a few counts. V gene TRBV5-5 combines with J gene TRBJ1-2, with 9 bases that match TRBD1. This CDR3 is 13 amino acids long. Germline trimming cut 4 bases from V and 7 bases from J; bases unmatched to any gene: 5. Germline CDR1 is SGHKS and CDR2 is YYEKEE (reference sequence). The CDR3 spells CASSRGQGGGYTF. In DNA, the CDR3 is TGTGCCAGCAGCCGGGGACAGGGTGGTGGCTACACCTTC.

This clone occurred a few times. J is TRBJ2-1 and V is TRBV11-1; 8 bases align to TRBD2. Germline CDR1 is SGHAT and CDR2 is FQDESV (reference sequence). The CDR3 covers 17 residues. Trimming at V came to 4 bases and at J to 8 bases, leaving 16 bases not matched to a gene. The CDR3 DNA follows: TGTGCCAGCAGCTCCACCCCGGGACTAGGGGGATCCGATGAGCAGTTCTTC. Protein product: CASSSTPGLGGSDEQFF.

A single count supports this clone. The V call is TRBV28, the J call TRBJ2-7; TRBD1 matches at 8 bases. Germline trimming cut 6 bases from V and 7 bases from J; bases unmatched to any gene: 8. CDR3 length: 13 amino acids. In germline, CDR1 is MDHEN, CDR2 SYDVKM. The CDR3 DNA is TGTGCCAGCAGACGGGACAGGAATGTGGAGCAGTACTTC. It specifies CASRRDRNVEQYF.